The next 16 T cell receptor beta chains were all read from a single sample in a study of blood T cell repertoires in COVID-19. Data came from immunoSEQ multiplex PCR; TCRdb stores just in-frame clones and leaves some out. This sample carries approximately 240,000 clones, around 85% of them seen once, and the ten largest clones take over 3%. Sequences were obtained from PBMCs or T cells enriched from blood (not recorded which). All receptors derive from a woman aged 45 to 65 in a cohort exposed to, infected with or recovered from COVID-19 (not recorded which).

The V and J genes are TRBV18 and TRBJ1-1, with D unresolved. The CDR3 is 13 amino acids. Germline CDR1 and CDR2: KGHSH and LQKENI. Trimming left V 5 bases short and J 3 bases short, with 10 bases between. In nucleotides, the CDR3 is TGTGCCAGCTCAACGGGGAGAGACACTGAAGCTTTCTTT. Translated: CASSTGRDTEAFF.

A few counts support this clone. V usage is TRBV6-5 and J usage is TRBJ1-1; 9 bases match TRBD1. From germline, CDR1 is MNHEY and CDR2 SVGAGI. The V gene end was trimmed by 5 bases and the J gene end by 0 bases; junction bases not matched to a gene: 4. This CDR3 spans 15 amino acids. DNA for the CDR3: TGTGCCAGCAGTACCCGGACAGGGGTGAACACTGAAGCTTTCTTT. Translated: CASSTRTGVNTEAFF.

The chain joins TRBV7-3 to TRBJ1-2; D is undetermined. Germline lookup yields CDR1 SGHTA and CDR2 FQGTGA. The CDR3 is 15 residues long. V was trimmed by 0 bases and J by 0 bases, leaving 8 bases between them. The CDR3 is CASSLTAGSNYGYTF. CDR3 bases: TGTGCCAGCAGCTTAACCGCCGGGTCTAACTATGGCTACACCTTC.

The gene calls are TRBV9 and TRBJ1-1; tentatively, D is TRBD1 (5 bases). Germline CDR1 SGDLS, CDR2 YYNGEE. V was cut by 0 bases and J by 1 base, with 13 bases left in between. The CDR3 consists of 16 residues. The CDR3 spells CASSVASVQGNTEAFF. As DNA, the CDR3 is TGTGCCAGCAGCGTAGCATCGGTTCAGGGGAACACTGAAGCTTTCTTT.

This sequence joins TRBV7-2 and TRBJ2-5; 9 bases agree with TRBD1. The CDR3 length is 16 residues. V lost 2 bases and J lost 3; bases outside the gene matches: 7. The V gene's germline CDR1 is SGHTA and CDR2 FQGNSA. As DNA, the CDR3 is TGTGCCAGCAGCTTAATGGGACAGGGCGGTAAAGAGACCCAGTACTTC. It translates to CASSLMGQGGKETQYF.

The rearrangement uses TRBV29-1 and TRBJ1-3; 11 bases match TRBD1. Trimming at V came to 8 bases and at J to 1 base, leaving 4 bases not matched to a gene. Germline CDR1 SQVTM, CDR2 ANQGSEA. This CDR3 is built from 14 residues. In DNA form, the CDR3 reads TGCAGCTTCTGGGACAGGGGGTCTGGAAACACCATATATTTT. It translates to CSFWDRGSGNTIYF. Supplemented by reference TRBV29-1 and TRBJ1-3, the full variable domain reads SAVISQKPSRDICQRGTSLTIQCQVDSQVTMMFWYRQQPGQSLTLIATANQGSEATYESGFVIDKFPISRPNLTFSTLTVSNMSPEDSSIYLCSFWDRGSGNTIYFGEGSWLTVV.

CDR3 in amino acids: CAWRGGQGLDEQFF. CDR3 DNA: TGTGCCTGGAGAGGGGGACAGGGTCTGGATGAGCAGTTCTTC. The chain joins TRBV30 to TRBJ2-1; 9 bases map to TRBD1. J gave up 8 bases and V 3 bases, and 8 bases lay outside the gene matches. There are 14 residues in the CDR3. Germline V gives CDR1 GTSNPN, CDR2 SVGIG (reference sequence).

In DNA form, the CDR3 reads TGTGCCAGCACCCCCCGCCTCGCGGGGTCCACCGGGGAGCTGTTTTTT. This translates into CASTPRLAGSTGELFF. The chain joins TRBV28 to TRBJ2-2, with TRBD2 as a possible D gene (6 bases). V was cut by 7 bases and J by 4 bases, with 19 bases left in between. Germline loops: CDR1 MDHEN, CDR2 SYDVKM. The CDR3 runs to 16 residues.

The chain uses TRBV6-2 or TRBV6-3 and TRBJ2-4; TRBD2 agrees at 7 bases. Germline CDR1 MNHEY, CDR2 SVGEGT. With 2 bases clipped from V and 3 bases from J, the junction kept 13 bases outside the gene matches. The CDR3 is 18 residues long. The CDR3 bases are TGTGCCAGCAGTTACGGGCGGGCGGGAGCCATTGGCAAAAACATTCAGTACTTC. Translation: CASSYGRAGAIGKNIQYF.

The chain joins TRBV5-1 to TRBJ2-6, with 9 bases that match TRBD1. The V and J ends lost 5 bases and 0 bases, in that order; junction bases with no gene match: 3. The germline V gene encodes CDR1 SGHRS and CDR2 YFSETQ. CDR3 size: 16 residues. The CDR3 spells CASRPTGGSGANVLTF. The CDR3 DNA reads TGCGCCAGCAGACCGACAGGGGGCTCTGGGGCCAACGTCCTGACTTTC.

The rearrangement uses TRBV27 and TRBJ1-1; D unclear. Between the trimmed V and J ends, which lost 0 bases and 7 bases, there was a span of 12 bases. There are 14 residues in the CDR3. Germline V gives CDR1 MNHEY, CDR2 SMNVEV (reference sequence). This CDR3 reads CASSLSPSGSEAFF. The CDR3 DNA reads TGTGCCAGCAGTTTATCCCCCTCGGGGAGTGAAGCTTTCTTT.

The J gene is TRBJ1-5, the V gene TRBV5-8; possibly TRBD1 for D (5 bases). Germline CDR1 reads SGHTS; CDR2 reads YDEGEE. V shed 0 bases and J shed 7 bases, with 14 bases lying between them. This CDR3 contains 15 residues. CDR3 sequence: CASSLAGSGGQPQHF. DNA for the CDR3: TGTGCCAGCAGCTTGGCAGGGTCGGGAGGCCAGCCCCAGCATTTT.

V usage is TRBV28 and J usage is TRBJ2-1, with a possible D match to TRBD2 (5 bases). V was pared by 5 bases and J by 3 bases, with 11 bases between. Germline V gives CDR1 MDHEN, CDR2 SYDVKM. This CDR3 contains 14 residues. The CDR3 is CASSPLRDYNEQFF. For the CDR3, the DNA is TGTGCCAGCAGTCCCCTTCGGGACTACAATGAGCAGTTCTTC.

The chain is built from TRBV11-2 and TRBJ1-2; no firm D call. Per germline, CDR1 SGHAT and CDR2 FQNNGV. Trimming removed 0 bases at V and 3 bases at J, with 5 bases between. This CDR3 region has 13 residues. CDR3 sequence: CASSLDLDYGYTF. CDR3 nucleotides: TGTGCCAGCAGCTTAGATTTAGACTATGGCTACACCTTC.

The V call is TRBV19, the J call TRBJ1-2; D call uncertain. This CDR3 is 14 amino acids long. Germline V gene sequence: CDR1 LNHDA, CDR2 SQIVND (reference sequence). The germline V and J ends were trimmed by 5 bases and 2 bases, with 12 bases remaining between them. The CDR3: CASSASGVNYGYTF. The CDR3 nucleotides are TGTGCCAGTAGTGCCTCCGGGGTGAACTATGGCTACACCTTC.

J is TRBJ2-1 and V is TRBV10-3, with 10 positions matching TRBD2. CDR1 ENHRY and CDR2 SYGVKD come from the germline V gene. With 7 bases clipped from V and 4 bases from J, the junction kept 10 bases outside the gene matches. The CDR3 covers 16 residues. The CDR3 nucleotides are TGTGCCATCACTTCATCAGTAGCGGGGGGATACAATGAGCAGTTCTTC. It is translated as CAITSSVAGGYNEQFF.